A selection of T cell receptor beta chains follows, all from one sample in a study of post-analysis software for immune sequencing data. TCRdb ran MiXCR on the PCR reads and lists one entry per CDR3 protein. The sample consists of roughly 700,000 distinct CDR3 sequences, roughly 30% of them appearing once. The sequenced sample consisted of blood. Every receptor here comes from a girl aged 5-17 years with multiple sclerosis. CDR3s include the opening cysteine and the closing phenylalanine or tryptophan. The order of the fields is V gene, J gene, CDR3 protein.

TRBV4-3	TRBJ2-7	CASSQDLPENYEQYF
TRBV14	TRBJ1-6	CASSQDRTGNSPLHF
TRBV7-2	TRBJ2-5	CASSSRLAGVSAETQYF
TRBV11-3	TRBJ2-1	CASSLGLAGDYNEQFF
TRBV9	TRBJ1-2	CASSVGSGVETYGYTF
TRBV20-1	TRBJ2-7	CSASVGGRDHEQYF
TRBV29-1	TRBJ2-1	CSVEDRRASYNEQFF
TRBV7-2	TRBJ1-5	CASSLVAQGNQPQHF
TRBV29-1	TRBJ1-5	CSVGWGAHQPQHF
TRBV7-2	TRBJ2-4	CASSPSITKNIQYF
TRBV4-1	TRBJ1-4	CASSQDGVGGFEKLFF
TRBV7-8	TRBJ1-5	CASNPVGGARQPQHF
TRBV7-2	TRBJ2-7	CASSPRVSYEQYF
TRBV3-1	TRBJ1-1	CASSQEGGSAFF
TRBV29-1	TRBJ2-5	CSVDIPGTGETQYF
TRBV20-1	TRBJ1-2	CSASRTGGGGDGYTF
TRBV7-6	TRBJ2-1	CASSSVILVLHYEQFF
TRBV6-6	TRBJ1-6	CAIRQRGLNSPLHF
TRBV24-1	NA	CATSDLRGAYNEQYF
TRBV7-2	TRBJ2-4	CASSIETSGSTKNIQYF
TRBV6-5	TRBJ1-4	CASRQQQGAREKLFF
TRBV3-1	TRBJ1-2	CASSQEGTWAGGYTF
TRBV6-5	TRBJ2-1	CASSRLAGDKDEQFF
TRBV27	TRBJ2-7	CASSFSGFFESGYEQYF
TRBV6-1	TRBJ2-1	CASRATGAFYNEQFF